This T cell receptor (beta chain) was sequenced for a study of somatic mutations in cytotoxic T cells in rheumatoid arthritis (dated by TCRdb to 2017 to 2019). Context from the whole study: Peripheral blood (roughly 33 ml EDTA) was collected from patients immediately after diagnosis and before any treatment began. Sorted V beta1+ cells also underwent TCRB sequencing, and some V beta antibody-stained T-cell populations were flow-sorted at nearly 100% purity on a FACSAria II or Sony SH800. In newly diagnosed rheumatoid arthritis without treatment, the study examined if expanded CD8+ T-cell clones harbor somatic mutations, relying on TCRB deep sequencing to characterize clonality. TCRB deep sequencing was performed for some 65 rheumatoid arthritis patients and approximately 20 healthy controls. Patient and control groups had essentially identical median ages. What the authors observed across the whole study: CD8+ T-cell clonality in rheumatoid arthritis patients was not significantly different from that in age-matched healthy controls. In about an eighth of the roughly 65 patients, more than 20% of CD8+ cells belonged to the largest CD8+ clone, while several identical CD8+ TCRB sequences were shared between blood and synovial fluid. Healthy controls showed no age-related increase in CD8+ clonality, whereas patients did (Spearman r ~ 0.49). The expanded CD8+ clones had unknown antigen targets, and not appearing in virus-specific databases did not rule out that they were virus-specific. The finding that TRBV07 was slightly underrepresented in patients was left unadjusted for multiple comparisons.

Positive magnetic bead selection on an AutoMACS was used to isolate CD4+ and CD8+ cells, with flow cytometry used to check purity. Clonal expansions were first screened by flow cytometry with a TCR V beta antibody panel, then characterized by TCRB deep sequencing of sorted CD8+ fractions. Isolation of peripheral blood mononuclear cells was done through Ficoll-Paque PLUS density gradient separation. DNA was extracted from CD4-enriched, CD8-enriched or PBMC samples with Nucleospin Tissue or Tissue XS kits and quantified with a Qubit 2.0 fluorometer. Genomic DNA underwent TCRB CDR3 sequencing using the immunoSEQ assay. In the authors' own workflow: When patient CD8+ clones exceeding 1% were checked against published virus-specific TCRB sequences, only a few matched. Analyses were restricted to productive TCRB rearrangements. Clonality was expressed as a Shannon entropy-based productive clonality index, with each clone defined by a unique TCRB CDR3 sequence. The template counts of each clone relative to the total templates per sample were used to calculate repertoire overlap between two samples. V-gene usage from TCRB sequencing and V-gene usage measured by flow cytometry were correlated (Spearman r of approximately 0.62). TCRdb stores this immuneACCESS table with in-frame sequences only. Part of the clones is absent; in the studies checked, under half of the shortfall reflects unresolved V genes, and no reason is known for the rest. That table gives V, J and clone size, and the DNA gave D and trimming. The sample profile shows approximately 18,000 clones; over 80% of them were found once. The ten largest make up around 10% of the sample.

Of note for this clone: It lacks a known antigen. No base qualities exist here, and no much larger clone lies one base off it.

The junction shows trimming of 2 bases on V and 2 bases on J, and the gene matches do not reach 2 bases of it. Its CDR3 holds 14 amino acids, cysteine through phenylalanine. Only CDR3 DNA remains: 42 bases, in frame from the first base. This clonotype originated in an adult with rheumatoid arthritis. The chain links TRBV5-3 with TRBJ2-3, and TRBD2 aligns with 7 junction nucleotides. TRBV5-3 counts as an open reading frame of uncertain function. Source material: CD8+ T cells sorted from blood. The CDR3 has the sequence CARSFRGDTDTQYF. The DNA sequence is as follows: TGTGCCAGAAGCTTCCGGGGGGACACAGATACGCAGTATTTT.